This record covers a single TCR beta chain. This specimen belongs to a study of blood T cell repertoires in COVID-19. The CDR3 covers 15 residues. After removal of 4 bases from V and 6 bases from J, the junction contained 2 bases not matched to a gene. Germline CDR1 is KGHSH and CDR2 is LQKENI. In the study's own analysis: Nucleated cell counts were estimated from reference gene primer amplification. Using immunoSEQ multiplex PCR, the repertoire was profiled, and TCRdb retains in-frame clones only, with some absent. V and J calls plus clone size are reproduced from that table; the DNA served to infer D and trimming. The sample contains approximately 360,000 clones, almost 90% of which appear only once.

This receptor was taken from a man aged 18 to 30 with active or convalescent COVID-19. The chain uses TRBV18 and TRBJ1-6; 11 nucleotides line up with TRBD1. Sequenced sample: peripheral blood. The CDR3 sequence: CASSRGQGANSPLHF. DNA for the CDR3: TGTGCCAGCTCACGAGGACAGGGGGCTAATTCACCCCTCCACTTT.